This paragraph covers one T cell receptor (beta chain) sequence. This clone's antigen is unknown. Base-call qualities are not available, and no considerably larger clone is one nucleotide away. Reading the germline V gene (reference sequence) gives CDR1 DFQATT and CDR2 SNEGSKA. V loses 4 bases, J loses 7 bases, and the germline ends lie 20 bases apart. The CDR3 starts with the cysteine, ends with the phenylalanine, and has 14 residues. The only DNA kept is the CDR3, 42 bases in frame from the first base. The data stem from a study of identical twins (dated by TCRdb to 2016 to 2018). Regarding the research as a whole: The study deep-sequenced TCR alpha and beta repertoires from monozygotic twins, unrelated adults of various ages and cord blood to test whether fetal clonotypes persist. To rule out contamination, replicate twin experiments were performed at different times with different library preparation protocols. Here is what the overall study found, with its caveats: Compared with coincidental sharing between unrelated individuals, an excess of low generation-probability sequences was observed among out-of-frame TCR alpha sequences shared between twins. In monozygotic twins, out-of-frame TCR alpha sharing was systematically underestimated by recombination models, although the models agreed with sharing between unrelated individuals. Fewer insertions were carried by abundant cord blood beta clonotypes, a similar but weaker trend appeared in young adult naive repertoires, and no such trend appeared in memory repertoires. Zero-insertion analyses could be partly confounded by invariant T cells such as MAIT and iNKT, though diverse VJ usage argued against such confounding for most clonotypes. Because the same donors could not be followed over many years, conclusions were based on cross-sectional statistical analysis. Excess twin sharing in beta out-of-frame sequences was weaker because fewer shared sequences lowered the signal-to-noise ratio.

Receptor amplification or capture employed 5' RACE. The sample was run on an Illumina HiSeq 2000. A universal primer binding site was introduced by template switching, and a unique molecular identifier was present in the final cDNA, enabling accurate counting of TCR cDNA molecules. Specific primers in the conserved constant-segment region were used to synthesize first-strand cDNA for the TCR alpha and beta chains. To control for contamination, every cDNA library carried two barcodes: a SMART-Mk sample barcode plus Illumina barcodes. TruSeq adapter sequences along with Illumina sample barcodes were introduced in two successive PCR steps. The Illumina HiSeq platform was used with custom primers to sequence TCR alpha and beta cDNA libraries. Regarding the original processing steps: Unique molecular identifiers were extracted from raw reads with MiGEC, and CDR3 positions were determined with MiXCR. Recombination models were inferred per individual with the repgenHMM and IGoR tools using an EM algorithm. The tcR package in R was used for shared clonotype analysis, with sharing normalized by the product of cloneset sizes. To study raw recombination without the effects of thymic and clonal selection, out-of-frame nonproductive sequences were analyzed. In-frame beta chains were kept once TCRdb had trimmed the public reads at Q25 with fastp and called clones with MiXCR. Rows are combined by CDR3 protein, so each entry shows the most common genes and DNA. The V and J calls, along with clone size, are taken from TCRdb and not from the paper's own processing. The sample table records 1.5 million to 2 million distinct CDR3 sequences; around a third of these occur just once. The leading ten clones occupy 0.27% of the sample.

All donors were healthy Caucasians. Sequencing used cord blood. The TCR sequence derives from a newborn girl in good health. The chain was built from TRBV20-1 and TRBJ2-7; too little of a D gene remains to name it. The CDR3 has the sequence CSAIPGSGRWEQYF. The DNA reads TGCAGTGCTATTCCCGGCAGTGGCCGCTGGGAGCAGTACTTC.